This T cell receptor (beta chain) is from a study of cytomegalovirus exposure and HLA in healthy donors. Profiling relied on immunoSEQ multiplex PCR, and the TCRdb table lists in-frame clones only, not all of them. The sample consists of more than 200,000 clones, more than 75% of them appearing once. CDR1 MDHEN and CDR2 SYDVKM come from the germline V gene. Deletions cut 6 bases from V and 7 bases from J, with 18 bases between. The CDR3 has 15 residues. The specimen was PBMCs. This chain uses TRBV28 with TRBJ1-4; a possible D gene is TRBD1 (6 bases). This receptor was obtained from a young man in good health and CMV-seropositive. CDR3 DNA sequence: TGTGCCAGCAGCCCCAGGGCAGGGGATATTGAAAAACTGTTTTTT. It yields the protein CASSPRAGDIEKLFF.